Listed here are 31 T cell receptor beta chains from one sample, sequenced in a study of a mutant IDH1 vaccine in newly diagnosed glioma. Time point specified: baseline, week 1 (first vaccination visit). Treatment reported: pre-vaccination baseline after standard-of-care therapy. Only in-frame clones appear in the TCRdb table, and some are missing; sequencing was by immunoSEQ multiplex PCR. The sample lists 60,000 to 85,000 clones; 79% were seen once. The material was PBMCs, obtained from a glioma patient treated with radiotherapy, temozolomide or both. These receptors were collected from a man aged 45-65 years with glioma.

This clone was detected once. CDR3 DNA sequence: TGTGCCAGCAGTTGGGGACAGGCGGGAACCTACGAGCAGTACTTC. As protein: CASSWGQAGTYEQYF. This chain uses TRBV6-5 with TRBJ2-7, with 8 bases matching TRBD1. CDR1 and CDR2 from the germline V gene are MNHEY and SVGAGI. V lost 4 bases to trimming and J lost 2 bases; unmatched junction nucleotides: 7. The CDR3 is made up of 15 amino acids.

The rearrangement joins TRBV30 to TRBJ1-3; perhaps TRBD1 as D (6 bases). V was shortened by 4 bases and J by 4 bases, with 17 bases between the two germline ends. The CDR3 loop spans 15 amino acids. The V gene's germline CDR1 is GTSNPN and CDR2 SVGIG (reference sequence). The CDR3: CAWTRGNSRGNTIYF. The CDR3 bases are TGTGCCTGGACCAGGGGTAATTCTAGAGGAAACACCATATATTTT.

V gene TRBV2 combines with J gene TRBJ1-4; 11 bases align to TRBD1. CDR1 is SNHLY and CDR2 is FYNNEI in the germline V gene. CDR3 length: 16 amino acids. The V segment lost 9 bases and the J segment 4 bases; nucleotides outside the gene matches: 10. CDR3 DNA sequence: TGTGCCAGTTTGCGGGACAGGGGGTTGGTTAATGAAAAACTGTTTTTT. Its translation: CASLRDRGLVNEKLFF.

The chain couples TRBV29-1 to TRBJ2-2; D unresolved. CDR1 is SQVTM and CDR2 is ANQGSEA in the germline V gene. CDR3 size: 13 residues. Trimming cost V 1 base and J 5 bases, with 8 bases left between them. The chain's CDR3 is CSVEGGWTGELFF. The CDR3 DNA reads TGCAGCGTTGAAGGGGGTTGGACCGGGGAGCTGTTTTTT.

This sequence joins TRBV6-1 and TRBJ2-1; D gene uncertain. CDR1 is MNHNS, CDR2 SASEGT, per germline. V lost 6 bases to trimming and J lost 5 bases, with 5 bases between them. The length of the CDR3 is 11 residues. The DNA of the CDR3 is TGTGCCAGCAGCTATAACAATGAGCAGTTCTTC. Protein sequence: CASSYNNEQFF.

V and J are TRBV5-1 and TRBJ2-1, with 8 bases fitting TRBD2. The CDR3 runs to 18 residues. V lost 0 bases, J lost 5 bases, and 13 bases stayed unmatched. Per germline, CDR1 SGHRS and CDR2 YFSETQ. Here the CDR3 reads CASSLAGRERGINNEQFF. Here the CDR3 DNA reads TGCGCCAGCAGCTTGGCCGGCCGCGAGCGGGGGATAAACAATGAGCAGTTCTTC.

V is TRBV5-1 and J is TRBJ2-1; D possibly corresponds to TRBD2 (6 bases). Germline V CDR1 and CDR2: SGHRS, YFSETQ. Deletions cut 5 bases from V and 14 bases from J, with 14 bases between. The CDR3 spans 11 residues. The DNA of the CDR3 is TGCGCCAGCAGGCTGGACGGGAGTAAGTTCTTC. Its translation is CASRLDGSKFF.

The chain is built from TRBV6-5 and TRBJ2-7; D is uncertain. Per germline, CDR1 MNHEY and CDR2 SVGAGI. V was clipped by 2 bases and J by 11 bases, with 10 bases between them. CDR3 length equals 11 residues. The CDR3 region is CASSYGSGEYF. The CDR3 DNA is TGTGCCAGCAGTTACGGATCGGGCGAGTACTTC.

This clone was counted once. The chain employs TRBV9 and TRBJ2-3, with 9 bases aligning to TRBD2. Per the germline V gene, CDR1 is SGDLS and CDR2 is YYNGEE. There are 16 residues in the CDR3. The V gene end was trimmed by 1 base and the J gene end by 2 bases; junction bases not matched to a gene: 5. This chain's CDR3 is CASSVRAGGLTDTQYF. The CDR3 DNA sequence: TGTGCCAGCAGCGTACGAGCGGGGGGTCTCACAGATACGCAGTATTTT.

The rearrangement links TRBV29-1 to TRBJ2-6; 7 bases are shared with TRBD1. The germline V gene has CDR1 SQVTM and CDR2 ANQGSEA. Trimming removed 6 bases from V and 0 bases from J; junction bases left unmatched: 11. The CDR3 covers 17 residues. For the CDR3, the DNA is TGCAGCGTCCTGAGGGGACAGCCTTTCTCTGGGGCCAACGTCCTGACTTTC. Protein: CSVLRGQPFSGANVLTF.

This chain links TRBV13 with TRBJ2-1, with 15 positions matching TRBD2. Germline lookup yields CDR1 PRHDT and CDR2 FYEKMQ (reference sequence). This CDR3 comprises 22 residues. The trim removed 0 bases at V and 0 bases at J, leaving 12 bases unmatched. The CDR3 DNA follows: TGTGCCAGCAGCTTAGGCGGCGGCAGCGGGACTAGCGGGGGGAGCTCCTACAATGAGCAGTTCTTC. Its translation is CASSLGGGSGTSGGSSYNEQFF.

This sequence joins TRBV30 and TRBJ2-7, with 8 bases matching TRBD2. Unmatched junction bases numbered 5, after V lost 8 bases and J lost 5 bases. This CDR3 is 11 amino acids long. CDR1 is GTSNPN and CDR2 is SVGIG in the germline V gene (reference sequence). The CDR3 loop is CARSGGDEQYF. The CDR3 nucleotides read TGTGCCCGATCCGGGGGGGACGAGCAGTACTTC.

The V and J genes are TRBV5-5 and TRBJ1-2; D is uncertain. This CDR3 contains 13 residues. Trimming took off 5 bases at V and 8 bases at J, with 16 bases between the two ends. Germline V CDR1 and CDR2: SGHKS, YYEKEE (reference sequence). The CDR3 nucleotides are TGTGCCAGCAGTCCAATGGAGCTCGCGGGCTACACCTTC. The encoded protein is CASSPMELAGYTF. Complete variable domain (other parts from reference TRBV5-5 and TRBJ1-2): DAGVTQSPTHLIKTRGQQVTLRCSPISGHKSVSWYQQVLGQGPQFIFQYYEKEERGRGNFPDRFSARQFPNYSSELNVNALLLGDSALYLCASSPMELAGYTFGSGTRLTVV.

The chain joins TRBV9 to TRBJ1-6, with D perhaps matching TRBD1 (6 bases). CDR3 length: 12 residues. Germline CDR1 SGDLS, CDR2 YYNGEE. Trimming removed 4 bases at V and 14 bases at J, with 13 bases between. The CDR3: CASSHSGEALHF. In DNA, the CDR3 is TGTGCCAGCAGCCACTCAGGGGAAGCCCTCCACTTT. Variable domain in full (rest from reference TRBV9 and TRBJ1-6): DSGVTQTPKHLITATGQRVTLRCSPRSGDLSVYWYQQSLDQGLQFLIQYYNGEERAKGNILERFSAQQFPDLHSELNLSSLELGDSALYFCASSHSGEALHFGNGTRLTVT.

The chain is built from TRBV11-2 and TRBJ2-7, with D tentatively TRBD2 (5 bases). Trimming left V 8 bases short and J 0 bases short, with 11 bases between. Germline V gene sequence: CDR1 SGHAT, CDR2 FQNNGV. This CDR3 region has 13 residues. Here the CDR3 DNA reads TGTGCCAGCGCCGGGATCCTCTCCTACGAGCAGTACTTC. Protein sequence: CASAGILSYEQYF.

The chain has TRBV25-1 and TRBJ2-6; 9 bases fit TRBD1. CDR1 and CDR2 (germline): MGHDK, SYGVNS. V dropped 4 bases and J dropped 2; count of bases not matched to a gene: 9. CDR3 length: 18 residues. In DNA form, the CDR3 reads TGTGCCAGCAGTGGGGGGACAGGGCTTGTAACTGGGGCCAACGTCCTGACTTTC. It encodes CASSGGTGLVTGANVLTF.

This chain uses TRBV7-2 with TRBJ2-1; 14 bases map to TRBD2. Germline V gives CDR1 SGHTA, CDR2 FQGNSA. There are 14 residues in the CDR3. The ends lost 5 bases at V and 16 bases at J; junction bases unmatched: 10. CDR3 nucleotide sequence: TGTGCCAGCAGCCAGGGGACTAGCGGGGGCCGGGCCTTCTTC. It is translated as CASSQGTSGGRAFF. Variable domain in full (rest from reference TRBV7-2 and TRBJ2-1): GAGVSQSPSNKVTEKGKDVELRCDPISGHTALYWYRQSLGQGLEFLIYFQGNSAPDKSGLPSDRFSAERTGGSVSTLTIQRTQQEDSAVYLCASSQGTSGGRAFFGPGTRLTVL.

The CDR3 DNA sequence: TGTGCCAGCAGCCTACAGGGGGCTGGAAACACCATATATTTT. Protein: CASSLQGAGNTIYF. The chain is built from TRBV5-4 and TRBJ1-3; 8 bases line up with TRBD1. V lost 4 bases and J lost 2; bases outside the gene matches: 2. The V gene's germline CDR1 is SGHNT and CDR2 YYREEE (reference sequence). This CDR3 comprises 14 residues.

This clone was found a few times. J is TRBJ1-5 and V is TRBV30; D remains ambiguous. Germline loops: CDR1 GTSNPN, CDR2 SVGIG (reference sequence). Trimming pared 3 bases from V and 4 bases from J, leaving 19 bases between. This CDR3 has 16 residues. CDR3 DNA sequence: TGTGCCTGGAGCCCCATTACCGGACGGATGAATCAGCCCCAGCATTTT. It specifies CAWSPITGRMNQPQHF.

The rearrangement joins TRBV5-1 to TRBJ1-1; perhaps TRBD1 as D (5 bases). V shed 4 bases and J shed 0 bases, with 19 bases lying between them. This CDR3 has 17 amino acids. Germline V gene sequence: CDR1 SGHRS, CDR2 YFSETQ. The CDR3 sequence is CASSPGTYALLNTEAFF. CDR3 nucleotides: TGCGCCAGCAGCCCTGGGACCTACGCCCTCCTGAACACTGAAGCTTTCTTT.

The chain is built from TRBV4-2 and TRBJ1-5; D remains ambiguous. With 0 bases removed from V and 11 bases from J, the gap between germline ends came to 14 bases. CDR3 length: 14 amino acids. CDR1 LGHNA and CDR2 YNFKEQ come from the germline V gene. In DNA, the CDR3 is TGTGCCAGCAGCCAAGATTACGGGATCACAGCCCAGCATTTT. This codes for CASSQDYGITAQHF.

The chain is built from TRBV10-3 and TRBJ2-5, with 8 bases matching TRBD2. J was trimmed by 3 bases and V by 6 bases; bases with no gene match: 6. Germline V gene lookup returns CDR1 ENHRY and CDR2 SYGVKD. The CDR3 loop spans 14 amino acids. CDR3 protein: CAIRTSGGEETQYF. CDR3 bases: TGTGCCATCAGGACCTCGGGGGGGGAAGAGACCCAGTACTTC.

V gene TRBV9 combines with J gene TRBJ2-5; maybe TRBD2 (6 bases). The V and J ends lost 4 bases and 1 base respectively, with 14 bases between them. CDR1 and CDR2 (germline): SGDLS, YYNGEE. This CDR3 comprises 15 residues. The CDR3 loop is CASSSLGGIQETQYF. CDR3 DNA sequence: TGTGCCAGCAGCTCCCTAGGCGGGATCCAAGAGACCCAGTACTTC. Filled out from reference TRBV9 and TRBJ2-5, the complete variable domain reads DSGVTQTPKHLITATGQRVTLRCSPRSGDLSVYWYQQSLDQGLQFLIQYYNGEERAKGNILERFSAQQFPDLHSELNLSSLELGDSALYFCASSSLGGIQETQYFGPGTRLLVL.

The V call is TRBV30, the J call TRBJ2-2, with D uncertain. Germline CDR1 reads GTSNPN; CDR2 reads SVGIG (reference sequence). Trimming left V 0 bases short and J 3 bases short, with 14 bases between. The CDR3 is 16 residues long. In nucleotides, the CDR3 is TGTGCCTGGAGTGTCAATTGGGGTCGACACACCGGGGAGCTGTTTTTT. Protein product: CAWSVNWGRHTGELFF.

The J gene is TRBJ2-7, the V gene TRBV4-2; 8 positions match TRBD2. Germline trimming cut 0 bases from V and 0 bases from J; bases unmatched to any gene: 4. The CDR3 extends over 16 amino acids. Per the germline V gene, CDR1 is LGHNA and CDR2 is YNFKEQ. The CDR3 is CASSQEGTRSSYEQYF. CDR3 DNA sequence: TGTGCCAGCAGCCAAGAAGGGACTAGGAGCTCCTACGAGCAGTACTTC.

This clone was seen once. The chain recombines TRBV5-1 with TRBJ2-1; D is unclear. The germline CDR1 and CDR2 sequences are SGHRS and YFSETQ. Trimming left V 4 bases short and J 3 bases short, with 11 bases between. This CDR3 comprises 14 residues. CDR3 nucleotides: TGCGCCAGCAGCAAGCCAGATAACTACAATGAGCAGTTCTTC. Translated, it gives CASSKPDNYNEQFF.

The gene calls are TRBV2 and TRBJ1-4, with 11 bases fitting TRBD1. This CDR3 contains 17 residues. V dropped 3 bases and J dropped 2; count of bases not matched to a gene: 5. Germline V gene data show CDR1 as SNHLY and CDR2 as FYNNEI. The CDR3 DNA sequence: TGTGCCAGCAGTGAGGGGACAGGGGGTTTTACTAATGAAAAACTGTTTTTT. Its protein product is CASSEGTGGFTNEKLFF.

The rearrangement links TRBV2 to TRBJ2-3; TRBD2 might be the D (6 bases). V was trimmed by 6 bases and J by 2 bases, leaving 12 bases between them. CDR1 SNHLY and CDR2 FYNNEI come from the germline V gene. The CDR3 totals 14 residues. The CDR3 spells CASRLGGPTDTQYF. The CDR3 DNA is TGTGCCAGCAGGTTGGGGGGTCCCACAGATACGCAGTATTTT.

For the CDR3, the DNA is TGTGCCAGCTCACTGAGACAGGGAGACACCGGGGAGCTGTTTTTT. Translated: CASSLRQGDTGELFF. The rearrangement links TRBV18 to TRBJ2-2, with 7 bases matching TRBD1. The V and J ends lost 4 bases and 3 bases, in that order; junction bases with no gene match: 5. This CDR3 comprises 15 residues. Germline lookup yields CDR1 KGHSH and CDR2 LQKENI.

V gene TRBV18 combines with J gene TRBJ1-2; no reliable D call. The CDR3 totals 16 residues. Germline V gene sequence: CDR1 KGHSH, CDR2 LQKENI. Trimming took 2 bases from V and 4 from J, leaving 17 bases between them. The CDR3 protein is CASSPGESGGIYGYTF. CDR3 coding DNA: TGTGCCAGCTCACCAGGCGAATCCGGCGGAATCTATGGCTACACCTTC.

The chain links TRBV19 to TRBJ2-2; 7 bases fit TRBD2. Germline loops: CDR1 LNHDA, CDR2 SQIVND (reference sequence). The CDR3 consists of 14 residues. V trimming: 3 bases; J trimming: 12 bases; junction bases outside the gene matches: 10. CDR3 bases: TGTGCCAGTAGTATGATATTTGGGAGGGCTCAGCTGTTTTTT. It specifies CASSMIFGRAQLFF.